This TCR beta chain is drawn from a study of somatic mutations in cytotoxic T cells in rheumatoid arthritis (dated by TCRdb to the late 2010s). With respect to the entire study: Sorted V beta1+ cells also underwent TCRB sequencing, and some V beta antibody-stained T-cell populations were flow-sorted at nearly 100% purity on a FACSAria II or Sony SH800. TCRB deep sequencing was performed for 65 rheumatoid arthritis patients and more than 15 healthy controls. Whether expanded CD8+ T-cell clones in untreated, newly diagnosed rheumatoid arthritis carry somatic mutations was the study question, and clonality was characterized with TCRB deep sequencing. Patients and controls did not essentially differ in median age, which was nearly identical between the groups.

In regard to this clone: The target of this receptor is not known. Nothing much larger sits one base from this clone, and base qualities are not available.

Overall study outcomes, separate from this receptor: Several identical CD8+ TCRB sequences were found in both blood and synovial fluid, and in 8 of 65 patients the largest CD8+ clone exceeded 20% of CD8+ cells. The antigen targets of the expanded CD8+ clones were unknown, and absence from virus-specific databases did not rule out viral specificity. The finding that TRBV07 was slightly underrepresented in patients was left unadjusted for multiple comparisons. Rheumatoid arthritis patients and age-matched healthy controls did not significantly differ in CD8+ T-cell clonality. In patients, CD8+ clonality rose with age (Spearman r of about 0.51), which was not the case in healthy controls.

The 20 or so healthy controls were blood donors whose buffy coats were used; they had a median age of approximately 59 years (range roughly 20-80), and roughly 50% were female. Positive magnetic bead selection on an AutoMACS was used to isolate CD4+ and CD8+ cells, with flow cytometry used to check purity. Ficoll-Paque PLUS density gradient separation was used to isolate peripheral blood mononuclear cells. DNA was extracted from CD4-enriched, CD8-enriched or PBMC samples with Nucleospin Tissue or Tissue XS kits and quantified with a Qubit 2.0 fluorometer. TCRB CDR3 sequencing used the immunoSEQ assay on genomic DNA. Concerning the study's data processing: Only productive TCRB rearrangements were included in the analyses. Defining a clone by its unique TCRB CDR3 sequence, the study calculated clonality as a productive clonality index derived from Shannon entropy. Repertoire overlap for a pair of samples was computed from each clone's template counts relative to total templates per sample. V-gene usage from TCRB sequencing and V-gene usage measured by flow cytometry were correlated (Spearman r of under 0.7). Drawn from immuneACCESS, this table holds only the in-frame rearrangements with V and J called that TCRdb kept. Clones are partly lost; checked studies trace under half to an unresolved V gene and leave the rest unexplained. That table is the source of V, J and clone size, and D and trimming were worked out from the DNA. The sample includes around 20,000 clones, with around 70% observed a single time. 20% to 25% of the sample is taken by the ten largest.

V sheds 6 bases and J sheds 7 bases, leaving 13 bases between their ends. Its CDR3 holds 13 amino acids, cysteine through phenylalanine. CDR3 DNA only is kept here, 39 bases in frame from base 1. CDR1 is given as MNHEY and CDR2 as SMNVEV, both from the germline V gene (reference sequence). The clonotype was recovered from a woman aged 60-75 years in good health. Input material: CD8+ T cells sorted from blood. The chain links TRBV27 with TRBJ1-5; possibly the D gene is TRBD1, per 5 matching bases. The nucleotides are TGTGCCAGCAGGCCCAGGGCTGGACAGCCCCAGCATTTT. Its protein reads: CASRPRAGQPQHF.